The next 30 T cell receptor beta chains were all read from a single sample in a study of radiotherapy plus CTLA-4 blockade in lung cancer (dated by TCRdb to about 2018). Receptor libraries were prepared by the immunoSEQ multiplex PCR assay. In its TCRdb copy, this immuneACCESS table keeps in-frame sequences only and misses some clones. Where compared with another copy, unresolved V genes explain less than half of these, and the others have no known cause. The sample table contains almost 55,000 clones; only one count was recorded for roughly 80% of them. The top ten constitute roughly 3.2% of the sample. The material was peripheral blood, obtained from a patient treated with radiotherapy plus ipilimumab. All receptors come from a human donor with non-small cell lung cancer who had a partial response to radiotherapy plus ipilimumab.

The rearrangement links TRBV6-1 to TRBJ2-1; D call uncertain. The CDR3 is 13 amino acids. V shed 10 bases and J shed 2 bases, with 12 bases lying between them. Germline V gene lookup returns CDR1 MNHNS and CDR2 SASEGT. CDR3 region: CATLGLAYNEQFF. CDR3 in DNA: TGTGCCACTCTCGGGTTAGCCTACAATGAGCAGTTCTTC.

This clone was seen a few times. This rearrangement joins TRBV6-1 to TRBJ1-5; D is possibly TRBD1 (5 bases). Germline CDR1 is MNHNS and CDR2 is SASEGT. The CDR3 loop spans 16 amino acids. V lost 0 bases to trimming and J lost 4 bases, with 13 bases between them. The CDR3 reads CASSEAGGGPNQPQHF. For the CDR3, the DNA is TGTGCCAGCAGTGAAGCGGGGGGGGGTCCTAATCAGCCCCAGCATTTT.

The rearrangement links TRBV18 to TRBJ2-7, with D perhaps matching TRBD1 (5 bases). Germline V lookup: CDR1 KGHSH, CDR2 LQKENI. V shed 3 bases and J shed 5 bases, with 14 bases lying between them. The CDR3 totals 14 residues. As DNA, the CDR3 is TGTGCCAGCTCACCTAAACAGGAGTTCCACGAGCAGTACTTC. This translates into CASSPKQEFHEQYF.

The V call is TRBV7-9, the J call TRBJ2-2; TRBD2 matches at 7 bases. Germline lookup yields CDR1 SEHNR and CDR2 FQNEAQ (reference sequence). V dropped 5 bases and J dropped 2; count of bases not matched to a gene: 5. This CDR3 contains 15 residues. Here the CDR3 DNA reads TGTGCCAGCAGCCCCAGCGGGGCTAACACCGGGGAGCTGTTTTTT. Translation: CASSPSGANTGELFF.

This clone was observed a few times. V and J are TRBV11-3 and TRBJ2-5; 9 bases fit TRBD1. Germline CDR1 and CDR2: SGHNT and YENEEA. The CDR3 totals 15 residues. J gave up 5 bases and V 5 bases, and 9 bases lay outside the gene matches. CDR3 DNA: TGTGCCAGCAGCCCGGGACAGGGATTTACGGAGACCCAGTACTTC. It yields the protein CASSPGQGFTETQYF. Full variable domain (rest looked up from reference TRBV11-3 and TRBJ2-5): EAGVVQSPRYKIIEKKQPVAFWCNPISGHNTLYWYLQNLGQGPELLIRYENEEAVDDSQLPKDRFSAERLKGVDSTLKIQPAELGDSAVYLCASSPGQGFTETQYFGPGTRLLVL.

V and J are TRBV5-1 and TRBJ2-2, with 8 bases fitting TRBD2. CDR1 is SGHRS and CDR2 is YFSETQ in the germline V gene. V dropped 4 bases and J dropped 6; count of bases not matched to a gene: 14. The CDR3 extends over 17 amino acids. CDR3 coding DNA: TGCGCCAGCAGCCCGGGAGGGACCCCCGGGGGCGCCGGGGAGCTGTTTTTT. Residues: CASSPGGTPGGAGELFF.

Concerning this clone: A read error may produce the germline difference seen at one junction end. The gene calls are TRBV7-9 and TRBJ1-4, with 7 bases aligning to TRBD1. Germline CDR1 SEHNR, CDR2 FQNEAQ (reference sequence). This CDR3 spans 14 amino acids. CDR3 sequence (DNA): TGTGCCGGCAGCTCCGACAGGGAAGGAGAAAAACTGTTTTTT. Translation: CAGSSDREGEKLFF.

The V call is TRBV6-1, the J call TRBJ1-2; TRBD1 agrees at 7 bases. Looked up from germline, CDR1 is MNHNS and CDR2 is SASEGT. This CDR3 spans 14 amino acids. The junction had 3 bases not matched to a gene; V was cut back by 1 base and J by 4 bases. The CDR3 DNA sequence: TGTGCCAGCAGTGAAGGGGACAGAGGCTATGGCTACACCTTC. This gives the protein CASSEGDRGYGYTF.

This clone showed up just a few times. V usage is TRBV6-6 and J usage is TRBJ1-4; tentatively, D is TRBD1 (5 bases). The CDR3 is 14 residues long. Looked up from germline, CDR1 is MNHNY and CDR2 is SVGAGI (reference sequence). The germline V and J ends were trimmed by 4 bases and 8 bases, with 14 bases remaining between them. CDR3 loop: CASSFSWGEEKLFF. Here the CDR3 DNA reads TGTGCCAGCAGTTTCTCTTGGGGGGAGGAAAAACTGTTTTTT.

J is TRBJ2-6 and V is TRBV6-4, with a weak D call TRBD2 (6 bases). CDR1 MRHNA and CDR2 SNTAGT come from the germline V gene. Trimming cost V 4 bases and J 2 bases, with 12 bases left between them. CDR3 length: 16 residues. The CDR3 region has the DNA TGTGCCAGCAGTGTGGACGGAGGGCCTGGGGCCAACGTCCTGACTTTC. Translated: CASSVDGGPGANVLTF.

This sequence joins TRBV27 and TRBJ2-7, with D perhaps matching TRBD1 (5 bases). This CDR3 is 15 amino acids long. Trimming cost V 2 bases and J 4 bases, with 15 bases left between them. CDR1 is MNHEY, CDR2 SMNVEV, per germline (reference sequence). The CDR3 bases are TGTGCCAGCAGTTTAAGAGCCCAGAGGACATACGAGCAGTACTTC. This codes for CASSLRAQRTYEQYF.

The genes are TRBV28 and TRBJ2-7; 9 bases are shared with TRBD1. The CDR3 is made up of 17 amino acids. With 5 bases clipped from V and 2 bases from J, the junction kept 13 bases outside the gene matches. Germline V gives CDR1 MDHEN, CDR2 SYDVKM. The CDR3 is CASSTPGQGRSPYEQYF. The CDR3 region has the DNA TGTGCCAGCAGTACCCCCGGACAGGGGCGTAGCCCCTACGAGCAGTACTTC.

The rearrangement joins TRBV13 to TRBJ2-1; 11 bases fit TRBD2. The CDR3 loop spans 17 amino acids. V gave up 2 bases and J gave up 4 bases; unmatched junction bases: 7. CDR1 is PRHDT and CDR2 is FYEKMQ in the germline V gene (reference sequence). CDR3 sequence (DNA): TGTGCCAGCAGCTTAACGGTAGCGGGGGGGCGGTACAATGAGCAGTTCTTC. Protein sequence: CASSLTVAGGRYNEQFF.

The genes are TRBV7-2 and TRBJ1-4; 8 nucleotides match TRBD1. The V segment lost 3 bases and the J segment 4 bases; nucleotides outside the gene matches: 7. Germline CDR1 and CDR2: SGHTA and FQGNSA. This CDR3 is built from 16 residues. Written as DNA, the CDR3 is TGTGCCAGCAGCTTTGGGCGGACAGGGAGTAATGAAAAACTGTTTTTT. Protein: CASSFGRTGSNEKLFF.

V usage is TRBV6-5 and J usage is TRBJ1-4, with a possible D match to TRBD1 (6 bases). The CDR3 length is 14 residues. Trimming shortened V by 6 bases and J by 4 bases, and 12 bases separated the two germline ends. CDR1 and CDR2 (germline): MNHEY, SVGAGI. CDR3 bases: TGTGCCAGCAGACTCGGACAGTTTAATGAAAAACTGTTTTTT. Translation gives CASRLGQFNEKLFF.

The chain couples TRBV21-1 to TRBJ2-5; the D call TRBD1 from the table was never checked on the DNA. TRBV21-1 is termed a pseudogene. The CDR3 extends over 12 amino acids. As DNA, the CDR3 is TGTGCCAGCAGCAACAAACAAGAGACCCAGTACTTC. Its protein product is CASSNKQETQYF.

The gene calls are TRBV2 and TRBJ2-5; D possibly corresponds to TRBD2 (7 bases). CDR3 size: 17 residues. Trimming removed 5 bases from V and 5 bases from J, with 24 bases in between. CDR1 and CDR2 from the germline V gene are SNHLY and FYNNEI. This CDR3 reads CASSPLGGGAQVETQYF. DNA for the CDR3: TGTGCCAGCAGTCCTCTTGGAGGGGGGGCTCAAGTGGAGACCCAGTACTTC.

The gene calls are TRBV11-2 and TRBJ2-7, with 7 positions matching TRBD1. Unmatched junction bases numbered 8, after V lost 1 base and J lost 5 bases. Germline CDR1 SGHAT, CDR2 FQNNGV. This CDR3 spans 15 amino acids. CDR3 region: CASSLGPGQSDEQYF. In DNA, the CDR3 is TGTGCCAGCAGCTTAGGGCCGGGACAGTCTGACGAGCAGTACTTC.

J is TRBJ1-6 and V is TRBV28; D gene unclear. V shed 5 bases and J shed 9 bases, with 11 bases lying between them. Germline loops: CDR1 MDHEN, CDR2 SYDVKM. This CDR3 has 13 amino acids. The chain's CDR3 is CASSITRSSPLHF. CDR3 in DNA: TGTGCCAGCAGTATCACACGCAGTTCACCCCTCCACTTT.

In DNA form, the CDR3 reads TGCGCCAGCAGTCCGGGGGGCTACCTCAATGAGCAGTTCTTC. Translating gives CASSPGGYLNEQFF. The J gene is TRBJ2-1, the V gene TRBV10-2, with a possible D match to TRBD2 (7 bases). The CDR3 spans 14 residues. V shed 5 bases and J shed 6 bases, with 14 bases lying between them. Per the germline V gene, CDR1 is WSHSY and CDR2 is SAAADI.

This chain joins TRBV5-1 and TRBJ2-3, with D tentatively TRBD1 (6 bases). This CDR3 contains 14 residues. The germline V gene has CDR1 SGHRS and CDR2 YFSETQ. V lost 5 bases and J 2 bases, leaving 12 bases between the germline ends. In DNA, the CDR3 is TGCGCCAGCAGGGCCAGGGGCATCACAGATACGCAGTATTTT. Residues: CASRARGITDTQYF.

Regarding this clone: Other nucleotide sequences from this sample produce the same CDR3. The J gene is TRBJ1-1, the V gene TRBV30; no reliable D call. The CDR3 contains 14 residues. The V gene's germline CDR1 is GTSNPN and CDR2 SVGIG (reference sequence). Trimming stripped 0 bases from V and 0 bases from J, with 8 bases between. The CDR3 spells CAWSVGGMNTEAFF. CDR3 in DNA: TGTGCCTGGAGTGTCGGCGGTATGAACACTGAAGCTTTCTTT.

The rearrangement uses TRBV6-1 and TRBJ1-1; D remains unclear. V was cut by 0 bases and J by 3 bases, with 8 bases left in between. This CDR3 is 14 amino acids long. In germline, CDR1 is MNHNS, CDR2 SASEGT. The chain's CDR3 is CASSEARWDTEAFF. The DNA for the CDR3 is TGTGCCAGCAGTGAAGCGAGGTGGGACACTGAAGCTTTCTTT.

The chain uses TRBV7-9 and TRBJ1-1, with TRBD1 matching over 9 bases. After removal of 6 bases from V and 0 bases from J, the junction contained 8 bases not matched to a gene. The length of the CDR3 is 16 residues. CDR1 and CDR2 (germline): SEHNR, FQNEAQ (reference sequence). The CDR3 protein is CASSSNRGPVNTEAFF. As DNA, the CDR3 is TGTGCCAGCAGTTCAAACAGGGGGCCGGTGAACACTGAAGCTTTCTTT.

V gene TRBV21-1 combines with J gene TRBJ2-7; the table's D gene call, TRBD1, was not cross checked with the DNA. TRBV21-1 is annotated as a pseudogene. This CDR3 region has 14 residues. The DNA for the CDR3 is TGTGCCAGCAGCAAAGCAGGGGGCTCCTACGAGCAGTACTTC. It translates to CASSKAGGSYEQYF.

This chain joins TRBV2 and TRBJ2-5, with D maybe TRBD2 (5 bases). The CDR3 runs to 14 residues. The germline V and J ends were trimmed by 5 bases and 7 bases, with 17 bases remaining between them. Germline values: CDR1 SNHLY, CDR2 FYNNEI. The CDR3 nucleotides read TGTGCCAGCAGTAATACCGCGGGTCGGGGGACCCAGTACTTC. Translated: CASSNTAGRGTQYF.

For the CDR3, the DNA is TGTGCCAGCAGCTCCAGGACAGGGCACGAGCAGTACTTC. Its translation: CASSSRTGHEQYF. This chain links TRBV7-7 with TRBJ2-7, with 8 bases matching TRBD1. This CDR3 has 13 amino acids. Germline V gene lookup returns CDR1 SSHAT and CDR2 FNYEAQ (reference sequence). With V trimmed by 4 bases and J by 5 bases, 4 bases remained unmatched.

The rearrangement links TRBV9 to TRBJ2-2; D perhaps matches TRBD1 (5 bases). This CDR3 has 16 amino acids. Germline CDR1 SGDLS, CDR2 YYNGEE. Trimming pared 4 bases from V and 2 bases from J, leaving 15 bases between. The CDR3 DNA follows: TGTGCCAGCAGCTTTCCTCCAGGGTTTAACACCGGGGAGCTGTTTTTT. It specifies CASSFPPGFNTGELFF.

The V and J genes are TRBV29-1 and TRBJ2-6, with no clear D. Germline assignment: CDR1 SQVTM and CDR2 ANQGSEA. The CDR3 is 12 amino acids. V lost 6 bases to trimming and J lost 2 bases, with 5 bases between them. DNA of the CDR3: TGCAGCGTCCGTACTGGGGCCAACGTCCTGACTTTC. Protein product: CSVRTGANVLTF. The full variable domain, completed using reference TRBV29-1 and TRBJ2-6, is SAVISQKPSRDICQRGTSLTIQCQVDSQVTMMFWYRQQPGQSLTLIATANQGSEATYESGFVIDKFPISRPNLTFSTLTVSNMSPEDSSIYLCSVRTGANVLTFGAGSRLTVL.

This chain connects TRBV4-1 to TRBJ2-2, with TRBD2 matching 7 bases. V lost 3 bases, J lost 7 bases, and 14 bases stayed unmatched. This CDR3 region has 17 residues. Germline CDR1 is MGHRA and CDR2 is YSYEKL. The CDR3 reads CASSQDRLARDVGELFF. The CDR3 DNA reads as TGCGCCAGCAGCCAGGATAGACTAGCCCGAGATGTCGGGGAGCTGTTTTTT.